In this sample, the clone carrying this T cell receptor (beta chain) turned up many times. Its antigen is still unknown. The sample belongs to a study of T cells in Graves' hyperthyroidism and ophthalmopathy. Whole-study results and caveats: Ophthalmopathy onset followed model prediction by a median approximately 6.2 months. Most clonotypes expanded in the thyroid (above 0.001) were also present in blood.

This CDR3 region has 16 residues. Germline-derived CDR1 and CDR2 are MNHEY and SMNVEV (reference sequence). V lost 4 bases to trimming and J lost 5 bases, with 20 bases between them. Blood dates from first hyperthyroidism diagnosis, before any ophthalmopathy symptoms. Amplification yielded TCR beta CDR3 regions, with RNA transcripts as the source. When the TCR CDR3 underwent first-round RT-PCR, the HTBI primer set was used. TCRdb fed the multiplex PCR reads into MiXCR, producing one record per CDR3 protein. Here the sample spans 300,000 to 450,000 distinct CDR3 sequences, about 18% being singletons. The sample comprised blood. This TCR came from a woman in her 30s with Graves' hyperthyroidism that later progressed to Graves' ophthalmopathy. The gene calls are TRBV27 and TRBJ1-1; D call uncertain. CDR3 amino acids: CASSSPKTRSGTEAFF. The CDR3 DNA follows: TGTGCCAGCAGTTCGCCCAAGACACGATCGGGGACTGAAGCTTTCTTT.